This T cell receptor beta chain stems from a study of blood T cell repertoires in COVID-19. Across the study: From the United States, Italy and Spain came samples of acute and convalescent COVID-19.

Sequencing was performed with immunoSEQ multiplex PCR; in TCRdb, only in-frame clones are kept and a portion is missing. The data show 90,000 to 150,000 clones, about four fifths seen once. CDR1 and CDR2 from the germline V gene are SGDLS and YYNGEE. This CDR3 contains 16 residues. The ends lost 4 bases at V and 6 bases at J; junction bases unmatched: 12. This chain joins TRBV9 and TRBJ2-7; 11 positions match TRBD2. The sequencing input was peripheral blood. The TCR sequence derives from a human donor in a cohort sampled during active COVID-19. This chain's CDR3 is CASSTPSGGLQSEQYF. CDR3 DNA: TGTGCCAGCAGCACACCTAGCGGGGGGCTTCAGAGCGAGCAGTACTTC.